The 25 T cell receptor beta chains below come from one sample, sequenced in a study of cytomegalovirus exposure and HLA in healthy donors. The PCR used 60 Vbeta and 13 Jbeta primers. Assay: immunoSEQ multiplex PCR; the TCRdb copy retains only in-frame clones and omits some. The sample carries about 140,000 clones, roughly 86% recorded once. Input material: PBMCs. These TCRs come from a man aged 18-30 years in good health and CMV-seropositive.

As DNA, the CDR3 is TGTGCCAGCAGACCTGGGGGCAGGGGAGAATCCGGGGAGCTGTTTTTT. Encoded protein: CASRPGGRGESGELFF. This rearrangement joins TRBV28 to TRBJ2-2, with a possible D match to TRBD1 (6 bases). CDR3 length equals 16 residues. Germline V gene sequence: CDR1 MDHEN, CDR2 SYDVKM. Between the trimmed V and J ends, which lost 6 bases and 6 bases, there was a span of 20 bases.

V and J are TRBV5-1 and TRBJ2-2, with 10 bases identical to TRBD2. V was pared by 4 bases and J by 6 bases, with 6 bases of the junction left unmatched. The V gene's germline CDR1 is SGHRS and CDR2 YFSETQ. There are 15 residues in the CDR3. Written as DNA, the CDR3 is TGCGCCAGCAGCCCAGCGGGAGGGCCTTCCGGGGAGCTGTTTTTT. This translates into CASSPAGGPSGELFF.

The chain couples TRBV30 to TRBJ1-5; possible D gene TRBD1, 5 bases. Germline loops: CDR1 GTSNPN, CDR2 SVGIG (reference sequence). The CDR3 is 13 residues long. Trimming pared 3 bases from V and 9 bases from J, leaving 15 bases between. CDR3 loop: CAWRQGHLGPQHF. Here the CDR3 DNA reads TGTGCCTGGAGGCAAGGACACCTAGGGCCCCAGCATTTT.

The rearrangement uses TRBV5-4 and TRBJ2-3; a possible D gene is TRBD2 (5 bases). Deletions cut 10 bases from V and 2 bases from J, with 14 bases between. Germline V gives CDR1 SGHNT, CDR2 YYREEE (reference sequence). CDR3 length: 13 residues. In DNA, the CDR3 is TGTGCCTTTGGGAGACTACACACAGATACGCAGTATTTT. This translates into CAFGRLHTDTQYF. The whole variable domain, filled in from reference TRBV5-4 and TRBJ2-3, reads ETGVTQSPTHLIKTRGQQVTLRCSSQSGHNTVSWYQQALGQGPQFIFQYYREEENGRGNFPPRFSGLQFPNYSSELNVNALELDDSALYLCAFGRLHTDTQYFGPGTRLTVL.

This sequence joins TRBV19 and TRBJ1-1, with TRBD1 matching 7 bases. Trimming cost V 4 bases and J 1 base; bases outside gene matches: 3. The CDR3 is made up of 14 amino acids. Germline CDR1 LNHDA, CDR2 SQIVND (reference sequence). The CDR3: CASSNRGWNTEAFF. The CDR3 DNA reads as TGTGCCAGTAGTAACAGGGGATGGAACACTGAAGCTTTCTTT.

The chain employs TRBV19 and TRBJ2-7, with no clear D. This CDR3 comprises 14 residues. Germline CDR1 is LNHDA and CDR2 is SQIVND (reference sequence). Trimming left V 0 bases short and J 1 base short, with 7 bases between. In DNA form, the CDR3 reads TGTGCCAGTAGTATAGAACTTCTTTCCTACGAGCAGTACTTC. Protein: CASSIELLSYEQYF.

The chain joins TRBV5-1 to TRBJ1-1, with 10 bases matching TRBD1. V lost 4 bases, J lost 1 base, and 7 bases stayed unmatched. Germline loops: CDR1 SGHRS, CDR2 YFSETQ. The CDR3 loop spans 16 amino acids. CDR3 residues: CASSPRTGGANTEAFF. As DNA, the CDR3 is TGCGCCAGCAGCCCAAGGACAGGGGGTGCGAACACTGAAGCTTTCTTT.

This rearrangement joins TRBV27 to TRBJ2-5; TRBD2 might be the D (6 bases). Germline loops: CDR1 MNHEY, CDR2 SMNVEV (reference sequence). This CDR3 has 17 residues. Trimming shortened V by 4 bases and J by 4 bases, and 22 bases separated the two germline ends. Here the CDR3 reads CASSSTFPGLIGETQYF. In DNA form, the CDR3 reads TGTGCCAGCAGTTCTACCTTCCCGGGACTCATTGGAGAGACCCAGTACTTC.

Only a few counts were recorded for this clone. The chain links TRBV13 to TRBJ1-1, with D possibly matching TRBD1 (6 bases). Germline-derived CDR1 and CDR2 are PRHDT and FYEKMQ (reference sequence). V lost 4 bases and J lost 5, with 11 bases in between. The CDR3 contains 13 residues. CDR3 coding DNA: TGTGCCAGCAGCTCGTACAGGGCGACTGAAGCTTTCTTT. It yields the protein CASSSYRATEAFF.

CDR3 DNA sequence: TGCGCCAGCAGCCAAGATGACGGGACAAACTCCTACGAGCAGTACTTC. This encodes CASSQDDGTNSYEQYF. The chain joins TRBV4-1 to TRBJ2-7, with D maybe TRBD1 (6 bases). From germline, CDR1 is MGHRA and CDR2 YSYEKL. This CDR3 has 16 residues. With 0 bases removed from V and 0 bases from J, the gap between germline ends came to 12 bases.

The chain links TRBV2 to TRBJ2-6, with TRBD1 as a possible D gene (6 bases). Per the germline V gene, CDR1 is SNHLY and CDR2 is FYNNEI. The V gene lost 4 bases and the J gene lost 2 bases, with 12 bases spanning the gap. The CDR3 is 16 amino acids. The CDR3 here is CASSAQGRAGANVLTF. CDR3 coding DNA: TGTGCCAGCAGTGCACAGGGTCGGGCTGGGGCCAACGTCCTGACTTTC.

The chain uses TRBV5-1 and TRBJ2-3; 9 positions agree with TRBD2. V dropped 5 bases and J dropped 4; count of bases not matched to a gene: 14. Germline V gene sequence: CDR1 SGHRS, CDR2 YFSETQ. The CDR3 has 17 residues. The CDR3 region is CASRYLAGLRGADTQYF. The CDR3 DNA reads as TGCGCCAGCAGGTACCTAGCGGGGCTAAGAGGAGCAGATACGCAGTATTTT.

In this sample, this clone turned up a few times. The chain recombines TRBV19 with TRBJ2-7; 9 bases map to TRBD2. The ends lost 3 bases at V and 4 bases at J; junction bases unmatched: 4. This CDR3 has 14 residues. Germline V gene lookup returns CDR1 LNHDA and CDR2 SQIVND (reference sequence). The CDR3, as DNA: TGTGCCAGTAGTATTGGGACTAGCAAGTACGAGCAGTACTTC. It translates to CASSIGTSKYEQYF.

In DNA, the CDR3 is TGCGCCAGCAGCCAAAAGGCTCCGGGACAGGGGGCCACTGAAGCTTTCTTT. Its translation: CASSQKAPGQGATEAFF. The gene calls are TRBV4-1 and TRBJ1-1; 12 bases line up with TRBD1. The CDR3 runs 17 residues. With 2 bases clipped from V and 4 bases from J, the junction kept 8 bases outside the gene matches. The germline V gene encodes CDR1 MGHRA and CDR2 YSYEKL.

The chain uses TRBV11-2 and TRBJ2-7; 9 nucleotides align to TRBD1. Germline V lookup: CDR1 SGHAT, CDR2 FQNNGV. Trimming at V came to 5 bases and at J to 5 bases, leaving 10 bases not matched to a gene. CDR3 length: 15 amino acids. The CDR3 nucleotides are TGTGCCAGCAGCCCCCTCGGGGACAGGGTTCACGAGCAGTACTTC. Its translation: CASSPLGDRVHEQYF.

The V gene is TRBV5-6, the J gene TRBJ2-7; 7 nucleotides line up with TRBD2. CDR1 is SGHDT and CDR2 is YYEEEE in the germline V gene. The ends lost 1 base at V and 4 bases at J; junction bases unmatched: 5. This CDR3 contains 14 residues. The CDR3 region has the DNA TGTGCCAGCAGCTTGCTTGCGGGAGCGTACGAGCAGTACTTC. Its translation: CASSLLAGAYEQYF. Supplemented by reference TRBV5-6 and TRBJ2-7, the full variable domain reads DAGVTQSPTHLIKTRGQQVTLRCSPKSGHDTVSWYQQALGQGPQFIFQYYEEEERQRGNFPDRFSGHQFPNYSSELNVNALLLGDSALYLCASSLLAGAYEQYFGPGTRLTVT.

This chain connects TRBV28 to TRBJ2-1; 9 bases map to TRBD2. The V segment lost 2 bases and the J segment 1 base; nucleotides outside the gene matches: 6. Germline V gene lookup returns CDR1 MDHEN and CDR2 SYDVKM. CDR3 length equals 17 residues. The CDR3 loop is CASSLESGRSSYNEQFF. CDR3 sequence (DNA): TGTGCCAGCAGTTTAGAAAGCGGGAGGAGTTCCTACAATGAGCAGTTCTTC.

This chain uses TRBV9 with TRBJ2-7, with 11 bases that match TRBD2. The CDR3 loop spans 15 amino acids. CDR1 is SGDLS and CDR2 is YYNGEE in the germline V gene. Trimming took 0 bases from V and 2 from J; bases not matched to a gene: 1. The CDR3 DNA follows: TGTGCCAGCAGCGTAGGACTAGCGGGGACCTACGAGCAGTACTTC. This translates into CASSVGLAGTYEQYF.

The chain recombines TRBV19 with TRBJ2-1; TRBD2 matches at 10 bases. V lost 5 bases, J lost 4 bases, and 5 bases stayed unmatched. Germline CDR1 is LNHDA and CDR2 is SQIVND (reference sequence). The CDR3 covers 15 residues. CDR3 loop: CASSPGTSEYNEQFF. The DNA of the CDR3 is TGTGCCAGTAGTCCCGGGACTAGCGAATACAATGAGCAGTTCTTC.

The chain links TRBV6-5 to TRBJ2-3; D is possibly TRBD2 (5 bases). V lost 8 bases and J 4 bases, leaving 16 bases between the germline ends. This CDR3 is built from 14 residues. CDR1 is MNHEY, CDR2 SVGAGI, per germline. CDR3 amino acids: CASRAPGWADTQYF. The CDR3 region has the DNA TGTGCCAGCCGGGCCCCGGGGTGGGCAGATACGCAGTATTTT.

The chain couples TRBV28 to TRBJ2-7, with 8 positions matching TRBD1. The trim removed 7 bases at V and 7 bases at J, leaving 9 bases unmatched. Germline-derived CDR1 and CDR2 are MDHEN and SYDVKM. The CDR3 is made up of 13 amino acids. DNA of the CDR3: TGTGCCAGCATGGACAGGGTATTGGGGGAGCAGTACTTC. Protein: CASMDRVLGEQYF. Full variable domain (outside the CDR3, taken from reference TRBV28 and TRBJ2-7): DVKVTQSSRYLVKRTGEKVFLECVQDMDHENMFWYRQDPGLGLRLIYFSYDVKMKEKGDIPEGYSVSREKKERFSLILESASTNQTSMYLCASMDRVLGEQYFGPGTRLTVT.

This chain links TRBV6-6 with TRBJ2-7; possible D gene TRBD1, 6 bases. This CDR3 contains 12 residues. Germline-derived CDR1 and CDR2 are MNHNY and SVGAGI (reference sequence). Trimming stripped 7 bases from V and 3 bases from J, with 10 bases between. CDR3 DNA: TGTGCCAGCAAGACAGGTCTCTACGAGCAGTACTTC. Translating it yields CASKTGLYEQYF.

CDR3: CASSFPTTSGRSPGSDEQFF. DNA of the CDR3: TGTGCCAGCAGTTTCCCCACGACTAGCGGGAGATCCCCTGGAAGCGATGAGCAGTTCTTC. This sequence joins TRBV28 and TRBJ2-1, with 12 bases identical to TRBD2. Germline V gives CDR1 MDHEN, CDR2 SYDVKM. This CDR3 is 20 amino acids long. V shed 3 bases, J shed 8 bases, and the junction held 20 bases outside the gene matches.

The chain uses TRBV19 and TRBJ1-5; the D gene is possibly TRBD1 (6 bases). Germline lookup yields CDR1 LNHDA and CDR2 SQIVND (reference sequence). The CDR3 runs 13 residues. V was clipped by 4 bases and J by 6 bases, with 10 bases between them. Written as DNA, the CDR3 is TGTGCCAGTAGTACGACAGGTCCTCAGCCCCAGCATTTT. Amino acids: CASSTTGPQPQHF.

This sequence joins TRBV29-1 and TRBJ1-4; D call uncertain. The V and J ends lost 7 bases and 5 bases respectively, with 17 bases between them. The CDR3 runs to 14 residues. Germline loops: CDR1 SQVTM, CDR2 ANQGSEA. The CDR3 sequence is CSASERQRNEKLFF. The CDR3 DNA is TGCAGCGCCTCGGAGAGGCAGCGCAATGAAAAACTGTTTTTT. The full variable domain, in which reference TRBV29-1 and TRBJ1-4 provide the parts outside the CDR3, is SAVISQKPSRDICQRGTSLTIQCQVDSQVTMMFWYRQQPGQSLTLIATANQGSEATYESGFVIDKFPISRPNLTFSTLTVSNMSPEDSSIYLCSASERQRNEKLFFGSGTQLSVL.